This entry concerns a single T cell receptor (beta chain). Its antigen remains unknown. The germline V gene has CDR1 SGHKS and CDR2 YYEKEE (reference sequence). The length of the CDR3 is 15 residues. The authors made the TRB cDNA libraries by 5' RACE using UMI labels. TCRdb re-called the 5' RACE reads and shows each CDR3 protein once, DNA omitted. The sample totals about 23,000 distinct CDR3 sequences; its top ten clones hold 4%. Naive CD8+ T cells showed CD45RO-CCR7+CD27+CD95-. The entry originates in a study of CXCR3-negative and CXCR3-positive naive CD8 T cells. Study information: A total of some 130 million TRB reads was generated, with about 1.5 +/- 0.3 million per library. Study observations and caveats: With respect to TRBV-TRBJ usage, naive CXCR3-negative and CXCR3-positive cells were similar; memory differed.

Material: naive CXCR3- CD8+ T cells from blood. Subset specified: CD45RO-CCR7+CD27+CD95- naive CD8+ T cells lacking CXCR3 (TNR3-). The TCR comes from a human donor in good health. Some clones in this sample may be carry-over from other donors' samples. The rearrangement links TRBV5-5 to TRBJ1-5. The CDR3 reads CASSFQIDSNQPQHF.